These 18 T cell receptor beta chains share one sample of origin, sequenced in a study of human T cells and chemical hapten exposure. Time point denoted: patch test 3, about 24 weeks after DPC sensitization. Treatment meaning: therapeutic diphenylcyclopropenone sensitization with weekly scalp DPC. TCRdb reanalysed the RACE reads using MiXCR and keeps one entry per CDR3 protein. The table lists 55,000 to 80,000 distinct CDR3 sequences, 9.5% to 11% of them singletons, with more than 2% in the top ten. Specimen: whole blood, collected in connection with sensitization to the hapten diphenylcyclopropenone (DPC). These receptor sequences come from a woman under 40 with alopecia areata. Some clones in this sample may be carry-over from other donors' samples.

This clonotype was detected a few times. This chain links TRBV12-3 or TRBV12-4 with TRBJ1-2; TRBD1 might be the D (5 bases). The CDR3 has 14 amino acids. Trimming took 3 bases from V and 5 from J, leaving 13 bases between them. CDR3 DNA: TGTGCCAGCAGTTTCACGCAGGGAAAGTATGGCTACACCTTC. Its translation is CASSFTQGKYGYTF.

There are a few counts of this clonotype. The genes are TRBV28 and TRBJ2-7; D unclear. Germline CDR1 reads MDHEN; CDR2 reads SYDVKM. Trimming stripped 3 bases from V and 1 base from J, with 7 bases between. The CDR3 is made up of 13 amino acids. CDR3 residues: CASSFHGSYEQYF. DNA for the CDR3: TGTGCCAGCAGTTTTCACGGTTCCTACGAGCAGTACTTC. Variable domain in full (rest from reference TRBV28 and TRBJ2-7): DVKVTQSSRYLVKRTGEKVFLECVQDMDHENMFWYRQDPGLGLRLIYFSYDVKMKEKGDIPEGYSVSREKKERFSLILESASTNQTSMYLCASSFHGSYEQYFGPGTRLTVT.

This clonotype was recorded at least ten times. The chain is built from TRBV5-8 and TRBJ2-3; the D is unclear. This CDR3 contains 16 residues. Trimming left V 4 bases short and J 2 bases short, with 17 bases between. Looked up from germline, CDR1 is SGHTS and CDR2 is YDEGEE. CDR3 bases: TGTGCCAGCAGCACCACCCGAGGTCACACCACAGATACGCAGTATTTT. Translated: CASSTTRGHTTDTQYF.

In this sample, this clonotype turned up a few times. The J gene is TRBJ1-1, the V gene TRBV28; D is uncertain. The V and J ends lost 4 bases and 0 bases respectively, with 9 bases between them. Germline-derived CDR1 and CDR2 are MDHEN and SYDVKM. This CDR3 contains 14 residues. The CDR3 reads CASSYGYMNTEAFF. In DNA, the CDR3 is TGTGCCAGCAGTTACGGGTACATGAACACTGAAGCTTTCTTT.

The chain recombines TRBV4-3 with TRBJ1-6, with D unclear. Trimming stripped 6 bases from V and 7 bases from J, with 10 bases between. The CDR3 runs 13 residues. Germline values: CDR1 LGHNA, CDR2 YSLEER. CDR3 nucleotide sequence: TGCGCCAGCAGAGGGTACTCCAATTCACCCCTCCACTTT. Translated: CASRGYSNSPLHF.

This clonotype was recorded a few times. The chain couples TRBV10-2 to TRBJ2-3; 14 nucleotides line up with TRBD2. The CDR3 is 16 amino acids. Germline V lookup: CDR1 WSHSY, CDR2 SAAADI. V shed 9 bases and J 8 bases; nucleotides not matched to a gene: 13. CDR3 DNA: TGCGCCAGTACTGAAGGGACTAGCGGGAGAGTGGGTACGCAGTATTTT. This gives the protein CASTEGTSGRVGTQYF.

A few counts support this clonotype. The chain recombines TRBV7-3 with TRBJ1-5, with 9 bases lining up with TRBD1. Per the germline V gene, CDR1 is SGHTA and CDR2 is FQGTGA. J gave up 5 bases and V 4 bases, and 6 bases lay outside the gene matches. This CDR3 contains 15 residues. CDR3 sequence (DNA): TGTGCCAGCAGCTGGCCGGGACAGGGATATCAGCCCCAGCATTTT. Residues: CASSWPGQGYQPQHF.

V gene TRBV19 combines with J gene TRBJ2-1; D call uncertain. Trimming shortened V by 3 bases and J by 6 bases, and 12 bases separated the two germline ends. Per germline, CDR1 LNHDA and CDR2 SQIVND (reference sequence). The CDR3 length is 14 residues. The CDR3 loop is CASSISPPPNEQFF. The DNA of the CDR3 is TGTGCCAGTAGTATTAGTCCGCCTCCCAATGAGCAGTTCTTC.

The CDR3 protein is CASSTLRGRSGNTIYF. The CDR3 DNA is TGTGCCAGCAGTACACTCCGGGGCCGCTCTGGAAACACCATATATTTT. The V gene is TRBV6-6, the J gene TRBJ1-3; D is perhaps TRBD1 (5 bases). Germline V CDR1 and CDR2: MNHNY, SVGAGI (reference sequence). V shed 5 bases and J shed 0 bases, with 14 bases lying between them. The CDR3 spans 16 residues.

This clonotype has a handful of counts. This rearrangement joins TRBV28 to TRBJ1-4; the D is unclear. V was trimmed by 5 bases and J by 5 bases, leaving 12 bases between them. The CDR3 covers 14 residues. The germline CDR1 and CDR2 sequences are MDHEN and SYDVKM. This CDR3 reads CASSSGDRNEKLFF. CDR3 nucleotide sequence: TGTGCCAGCAGTAGCGGGGATCGCAATGAAAAACTGTTTTTT. Full variable domain (rest looked up from reference TRBV28 and TRBJ1-4): DVKVTQSSRYLVKRTGEKVFLECVQDMDHENMFWYRQDPGLGLRLIYFSYDVKMKEKGDIPEGYSVSREKKERFSLILESASTNQTSMYLCASSSGDRNEKLFFGSGTQLSVL.

This clonotype was detected ten times or more. The chain joins TRBV7-8 to TRBJ2-5, with D perhaps matching TRBD2 (5 bases). Trimming removed 4 bases at V and 9 bases at J, with 18 bases between. This CDR3 has 14 residues. Per germline, CDR1 SGHVS and CDR2 FQNEAQ. CDR3 sequence reads: CASSSRVSGQSQYF. CDR3 DNA: TGTGCCAGCAGCTCGAGGGTCTCGGGCCAGTCCCAGTACTTC.

This clonotype was observed a few times. The chain joins TRBV7-2 to TRBJ2-1; 12 bases fit TRBD2. This CDR3 contains 16 residues. The germline V gene encodes CDR1 SGHTA and CDR2 FQGNSA. V gave up 8 bases and J gave up 5 bases; unmatched junction bases: 10. CDR3 residues: CASGVDGTSGHNEQFF. In nucleotides, the CDR3 is TGTGCCAGCGGGGTTGATGGGACTAGCGGGCACAATGAGCAGTTCTTC.

This clonotype was detected ten times or more. The J gene is TRBJ2-7, the V gene TRBV7-2; TRBD2 agrees at 8 bases. CDR3 length: 14 residues. Per the germline V gene, CDR1 is SGHTA and CDR2 is FQGNSA. With 4 bases clipped from V and 5 bases from J, the junction kept 7 bases outside the gene matches. The CDR3 coding sequence is TGTGCCAGCAGCTCGGGACTAGGAATCGACGAGCAGTACTTC. It is translated as CASSSGLGIDEQYF.

The chain couples TRBV27 to TRBJ1-2, with 7 bases aligning to TRBD1. In germline, CDR1 is MNHEY, CDR2 SMNVEV (reference sequence). V dropped 6 bases and J dropped 5; count of bases not matched to a gene: 6. CDR3 length: 13 residues. Here the CDR3 DNA reads TGTGCCAGCAGCCGGGACAGCCTGTATGGCTACACCTTC. Its translation is CASSRDSLYGYTF.

The chain recombines TRBV6-5 with TRBJ2-7; 7 bases map to TRBD2. Germline V gene lookup returns CDR1 MNHEY and CDR2 SVGAGI. This CDR3 is built from 15 residues. The ends lost 4 bases at V and 1 base at J; junction bases unmatched: 7. CDR3 sequence (DNA): TGTGCCAGCAGTTGGGGAGGGCAGCAATCCTACGAGCAGTACTTC. It is translated as CASSWGGQQSYEQYF.

This clonotype was observed a handful of times. The chain has TRBV6-5 and TRBJ1-1, with a tentative D call TRBD1 (5 bases). Trimming pared 2 bases from V and 10 bases from J, leaving 11 bases between. The CDR3 runs 12 residues. Germline-derived CDR1 and CDR2 are MNHEY and SVGAGI. The CDR3 sequence: CASSYGGSGAFF. CDR3 nucleotides: TGTGCCAGCAGTTACGGGGGGTCAGGAGCTTTCTTT.

The J gene is TRBJ1-1, the V gene TRBV5-6, with unresolved D. Trimming left V 1 base short and J 1 base short, with 11 bases between. The V gene's germline CDR1 is SGHDT and CDR2 YYEEEE. The CDR3 spans 15 residues. CDR3 protein: CASSLSSRANTEAFF. The CDR3 coding sequence is TGTGCCAGCAGCTTGTCATCCAGAGCGAACACTGAAGCTTTCTTT.

The V call is TRBV6-1, the J call TRBJ1-2, with no clear D. CDR1 and CDR2 (germline): MNHNS, SASEGT. There are 18 residues in the CDR3. Trimming pared 7 bases from V and 4 bases from J, leaving 28 bases between. In nucleotides, the CDR3 is TGTGCCAGCATGGTCGAGGTCGGTAGTGGAGGTTTCGTCTATGGCTACACCTTC. Translating it yields CASMVEVGSGGFVYGYTF.